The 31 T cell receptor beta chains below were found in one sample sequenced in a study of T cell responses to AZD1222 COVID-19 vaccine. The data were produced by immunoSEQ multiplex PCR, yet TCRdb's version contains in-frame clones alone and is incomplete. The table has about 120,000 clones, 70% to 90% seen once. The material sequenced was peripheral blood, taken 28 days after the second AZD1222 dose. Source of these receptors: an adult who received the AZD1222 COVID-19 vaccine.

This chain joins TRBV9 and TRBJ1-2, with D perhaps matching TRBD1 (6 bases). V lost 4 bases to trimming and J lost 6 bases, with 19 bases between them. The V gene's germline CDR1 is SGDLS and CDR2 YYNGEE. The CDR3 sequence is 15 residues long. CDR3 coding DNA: TGTGCCAGCAGCTCCGGACGGGGGCGGGGTGATGGCTACACCTTC. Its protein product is CASSSGRGRGDGYTF.

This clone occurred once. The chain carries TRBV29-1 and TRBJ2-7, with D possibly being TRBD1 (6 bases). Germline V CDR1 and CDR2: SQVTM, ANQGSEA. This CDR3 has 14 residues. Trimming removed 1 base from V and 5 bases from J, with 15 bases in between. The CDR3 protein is CSVEGGGNLHEQYF. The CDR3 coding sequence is TGCAGCGTTGAAGGAGGGGGTAATCTCCACGAGCAGTACTTC.

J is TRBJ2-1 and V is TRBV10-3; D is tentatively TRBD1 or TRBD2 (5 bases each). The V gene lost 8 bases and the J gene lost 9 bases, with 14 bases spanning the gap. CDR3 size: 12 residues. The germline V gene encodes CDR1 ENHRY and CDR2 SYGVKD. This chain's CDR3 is CAIPPGGIEQFF. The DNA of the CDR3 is TGTGCCATCCCCCCTGGGGGAATTGAGCAGTTCTTC.

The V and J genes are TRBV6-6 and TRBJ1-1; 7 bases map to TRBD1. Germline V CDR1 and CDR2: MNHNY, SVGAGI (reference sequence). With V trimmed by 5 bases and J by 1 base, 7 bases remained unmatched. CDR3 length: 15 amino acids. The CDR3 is CASSRDRVKNTEAFF. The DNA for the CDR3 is TGTGCCAGCAGTCGCGACAGGGTCAAGAACACTGAAGCTTTCTTT.

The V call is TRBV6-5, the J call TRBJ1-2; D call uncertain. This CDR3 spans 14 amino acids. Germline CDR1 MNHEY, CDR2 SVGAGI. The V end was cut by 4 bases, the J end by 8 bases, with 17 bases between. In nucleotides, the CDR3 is TGTGCCAGCAGTTCCCAAAACCCCCATTCGGGCTACACCTTC. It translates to CASSSQNPHSGYTF.

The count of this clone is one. CDR3 residues: CASCRLSSGANVLTF. CDR3 DNA: TGTGCCAGCTGCAGGCTCAGCTCTGGGGCCAACGTCCTGACTTTC. The chain is built from TRBV27 and TRBJ2-6; D remains unclear. Germline V gives CDR1 MNHEY, CDR2 SMNVEV (reference sequence). The V gene lost 8 bases and the J gene lost 0 bases, with 11 bases spanning the gap. This CDR3 has 15 residues.

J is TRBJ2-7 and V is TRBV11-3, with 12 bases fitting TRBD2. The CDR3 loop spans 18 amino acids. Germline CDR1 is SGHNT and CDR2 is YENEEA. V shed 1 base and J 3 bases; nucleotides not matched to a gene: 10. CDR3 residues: CASSLVLAGGPGYYEQYF. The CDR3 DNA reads TGTGCCAGCAGCTTAGTGCTAGCGGGGGGGCCGGGCTACTACGAGCAGTACTTC.

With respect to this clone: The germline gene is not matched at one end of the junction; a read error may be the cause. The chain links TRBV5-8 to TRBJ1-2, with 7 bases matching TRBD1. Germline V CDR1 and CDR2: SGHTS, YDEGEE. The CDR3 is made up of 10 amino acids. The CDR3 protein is CASSDRDSLF. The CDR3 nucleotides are TGTGCCAGCAGCGACCGGGACAGCCTATTC.

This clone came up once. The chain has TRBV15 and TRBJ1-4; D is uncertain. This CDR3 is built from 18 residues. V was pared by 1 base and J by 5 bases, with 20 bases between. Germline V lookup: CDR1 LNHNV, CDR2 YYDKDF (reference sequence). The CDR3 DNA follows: TGTGCCACCAGCAGAGCTATTTTGCGGACGGACCGAAATGAAAAACTGTTTTTT. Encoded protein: CATSRAILRTDRNEKLFF.

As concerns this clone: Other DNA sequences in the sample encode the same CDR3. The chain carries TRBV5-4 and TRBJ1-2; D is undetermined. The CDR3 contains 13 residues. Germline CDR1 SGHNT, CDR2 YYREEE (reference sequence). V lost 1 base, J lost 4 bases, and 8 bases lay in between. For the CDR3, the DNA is TGTGCCAGCAGCTTGAAAGGTTCCTATGGCTACACCTTC. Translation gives CASSLKGSYGYTF. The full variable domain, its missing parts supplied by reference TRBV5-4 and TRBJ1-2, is ETGVTQSPTHLIKTRGQQVTLRCSSQSGHNTVSWYQQALGQGPQFIFQYYREEENGRGNFPPRFSGLQFPNYSSELNVNALELDDSALYLCASSLKGSYGYTFGSGTRLTVV.

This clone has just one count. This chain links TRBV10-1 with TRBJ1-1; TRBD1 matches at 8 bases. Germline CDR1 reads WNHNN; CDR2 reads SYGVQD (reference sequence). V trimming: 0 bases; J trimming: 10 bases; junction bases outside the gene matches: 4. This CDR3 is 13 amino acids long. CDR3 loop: CASSESGQGSAFF. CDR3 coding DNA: TGCGCCAGCAGTGAGTCAGGACAGGGATCAGCTTTCTTT.

CDR3 in amino acids: CASSLDGQGYGYTF. In DNA form, the CDR3 reads TGCGCCAGCAGCTTAGATGGACAGGGCTATGGCTACACCTTC. This chain uses TRBV5-1 with TRBJ1-2, with 8 bases identical to TRBD1. This CDR3 region has 14 residues. Germline CDR1 reads SGHRS; CDR2 reads YFSETQ. Trimming took 2 bases from V and 4 from J; bases not matched to a gene: 4.

This CDR3 reads CASRLAGGYNEQFF. CDR3 DNA sequence: TGTGCCAGCAGACTAGCGGGGGGCTACAATGAGCAGTTCTTC. This chain uses TRBV27 with TRBJ2-1; 12 bases match TRBD2. Trimming removed 6 bases from V and 3 bases from J; junction bases left unmatched: 0. The CDR3 covers 14 residues. The V gene's germline CDR1 is MNHEY and CDR2 SMNVEV (reference sequence).

CDR3 residues: CASSWDREVGHNSPLHF. The CDR3 DNA sequence: TGTGCCAGCAGTTGGGACAGGGAAGTTGGCCATAATTCACCCCTCCACTTT. The V call is TRBV2, the J call TRBJ1-6; 9 bases agree with TRBD1. The germline V gene encodes CDR1 SNHLY and CDR2 FYNNEI. The CDR3 is made up of 17 amino acids. The trim removed 5 bases at V and 5 bases at J, leaving 10 bases unmatched.

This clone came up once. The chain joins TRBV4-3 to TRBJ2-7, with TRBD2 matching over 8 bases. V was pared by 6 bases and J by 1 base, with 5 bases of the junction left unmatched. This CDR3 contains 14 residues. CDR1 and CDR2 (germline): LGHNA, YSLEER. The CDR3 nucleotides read TGCGCCAGCAGTCCCGGGACTAGGTCCTACGAGCAGTACTTC. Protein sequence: CASSPGTRSYEQYF.

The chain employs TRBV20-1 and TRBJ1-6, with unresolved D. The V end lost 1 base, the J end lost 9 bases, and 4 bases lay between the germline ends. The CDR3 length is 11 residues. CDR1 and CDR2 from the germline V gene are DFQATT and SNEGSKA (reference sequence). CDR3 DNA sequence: TGCAGTGCTAGAGGTGGTTCACCCCTCCACTTT. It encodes CSARGGSPLHF.

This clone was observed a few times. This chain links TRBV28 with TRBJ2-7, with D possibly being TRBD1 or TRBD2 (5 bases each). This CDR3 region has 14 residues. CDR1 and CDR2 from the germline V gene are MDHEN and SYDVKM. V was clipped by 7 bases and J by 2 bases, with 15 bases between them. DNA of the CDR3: TGTGCCAGCACCCTCGGGGACCCTCCCTACGAGCAGTACTTC. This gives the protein CASTLGDPPYEQYF. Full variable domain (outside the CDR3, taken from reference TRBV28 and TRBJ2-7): DVKVTQSSRYLVKRTGEKVFLECVQDMDHENMFWYRQDPGLGLRLIYFSYDVKMKEKGDIPEGYSVSREKKERFSLILESASTNQTSMYLCASTLGDPPYEQYFGPGTRLTVT.

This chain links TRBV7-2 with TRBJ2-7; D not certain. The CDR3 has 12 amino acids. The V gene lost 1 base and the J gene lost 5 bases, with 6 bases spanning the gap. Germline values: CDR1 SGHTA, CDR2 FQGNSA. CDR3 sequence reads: CASSLVVDEQYF. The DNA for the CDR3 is TGTGCCAGCAGCTTAGTTGTGGACGAGCAGTACTTC.

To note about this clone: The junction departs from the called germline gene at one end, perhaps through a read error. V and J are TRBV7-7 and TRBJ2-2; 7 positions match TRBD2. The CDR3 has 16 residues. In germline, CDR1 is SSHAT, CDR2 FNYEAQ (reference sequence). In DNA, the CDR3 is TGTGCTAGCAGCCCCGTGGGGAGGGGAAGCACCGGGGAGCTGTTTTTT. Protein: CASSPVGRGSTGELFF.

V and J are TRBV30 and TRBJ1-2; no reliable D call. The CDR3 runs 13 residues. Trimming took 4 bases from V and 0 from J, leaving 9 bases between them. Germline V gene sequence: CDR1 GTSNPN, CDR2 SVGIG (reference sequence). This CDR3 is CAWMTSTNYGYTF. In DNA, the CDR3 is TGTGCCTGGATGACAAGTACTAACTATGGCTACACCTTC.

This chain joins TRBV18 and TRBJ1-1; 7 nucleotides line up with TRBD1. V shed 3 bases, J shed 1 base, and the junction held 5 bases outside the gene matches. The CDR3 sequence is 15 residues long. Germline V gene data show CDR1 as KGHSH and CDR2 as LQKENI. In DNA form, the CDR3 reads TGTGCCAGCTCACCGACACAGGGGACGAACACTGAAGCTTTCTTT. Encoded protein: CASSPTQGTNTEAFF.

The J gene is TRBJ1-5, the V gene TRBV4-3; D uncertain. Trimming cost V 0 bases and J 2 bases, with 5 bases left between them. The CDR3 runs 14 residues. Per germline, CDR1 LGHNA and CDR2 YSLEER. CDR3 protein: CASSQEKGNQPQHF. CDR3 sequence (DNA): TGCGCCAGCAGCCAAGAAAAGGGCAATCAGCCCCAGCATTTT.

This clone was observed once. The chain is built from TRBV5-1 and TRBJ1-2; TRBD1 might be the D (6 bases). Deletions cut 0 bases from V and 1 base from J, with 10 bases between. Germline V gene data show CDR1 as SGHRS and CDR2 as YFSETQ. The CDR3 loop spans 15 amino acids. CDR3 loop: CASSLAGDLNYGYTF. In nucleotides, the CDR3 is TGCGCCAGCAGCTTGGCAGGGGACCTTAACTATGGCTACACCTTC.

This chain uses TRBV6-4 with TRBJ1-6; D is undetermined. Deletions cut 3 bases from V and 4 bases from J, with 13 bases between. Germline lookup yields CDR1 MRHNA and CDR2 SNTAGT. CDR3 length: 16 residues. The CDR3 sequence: CASSEFYPPYNSPLHF. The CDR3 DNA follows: TGTGCCAGCAGTGAATTTTACCCGCCATATAATTCACCCCTCCACTTT.

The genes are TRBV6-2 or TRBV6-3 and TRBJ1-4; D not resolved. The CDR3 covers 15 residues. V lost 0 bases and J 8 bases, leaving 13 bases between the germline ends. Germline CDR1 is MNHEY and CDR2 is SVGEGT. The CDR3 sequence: CASSYSTHLVEKLFF. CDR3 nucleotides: TGTGCCAGCAGTTACTCGACTCACCTGGTGGAAAAACTGTTTTTT.

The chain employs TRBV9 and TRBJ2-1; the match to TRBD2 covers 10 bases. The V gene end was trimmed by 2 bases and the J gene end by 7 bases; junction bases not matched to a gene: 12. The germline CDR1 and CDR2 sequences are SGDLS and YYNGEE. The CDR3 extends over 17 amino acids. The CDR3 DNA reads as TGTGCCAGCAGCGTGGCTCCTAGCGGGGGTGGAGAAAATGAGCAGTTCTTC. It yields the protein CASSVAPSGGGENEQFF.

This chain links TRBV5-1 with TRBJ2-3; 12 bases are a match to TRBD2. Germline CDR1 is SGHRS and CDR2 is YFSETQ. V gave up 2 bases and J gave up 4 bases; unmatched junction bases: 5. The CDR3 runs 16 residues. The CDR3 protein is CASSFLAGGHPDTQYF. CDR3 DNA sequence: TGCGCCAGCAGCTTTCTAGCGGGGGGGCATCCAGATACGCAGTATTTT.

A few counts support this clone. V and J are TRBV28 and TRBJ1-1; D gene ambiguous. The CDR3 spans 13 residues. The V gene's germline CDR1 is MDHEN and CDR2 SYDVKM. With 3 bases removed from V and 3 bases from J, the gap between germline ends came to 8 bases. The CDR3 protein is CASSFDGYTEAFF. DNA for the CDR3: TGTGCCAGCAGTTTCGACGGGTACACTGAAGCTTTCTTT.

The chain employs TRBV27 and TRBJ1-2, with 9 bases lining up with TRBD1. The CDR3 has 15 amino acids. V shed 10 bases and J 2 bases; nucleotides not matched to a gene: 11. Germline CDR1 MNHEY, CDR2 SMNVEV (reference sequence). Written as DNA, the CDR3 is TGTGCCACACTGAGGTCGGACAGGGGAAACTATGGCTACACCTTC. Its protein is CATLRSDRGNYGYTF.

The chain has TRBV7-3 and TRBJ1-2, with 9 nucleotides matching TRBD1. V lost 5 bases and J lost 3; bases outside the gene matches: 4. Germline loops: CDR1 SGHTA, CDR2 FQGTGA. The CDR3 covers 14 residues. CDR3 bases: TGTGCCAGCAGCCAAGGGGACAGGGACTATGGCTACACCTTC. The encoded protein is CASSQGDRDYGYTF.

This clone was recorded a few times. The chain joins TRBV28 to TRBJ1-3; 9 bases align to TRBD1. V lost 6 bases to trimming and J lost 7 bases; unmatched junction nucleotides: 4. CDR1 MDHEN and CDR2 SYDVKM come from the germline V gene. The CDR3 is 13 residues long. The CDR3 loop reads CASSDRGGNTIYF. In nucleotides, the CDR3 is TGTGCCAGCAGCGACAGGGGGGGGAACACCATATATTTT.